These 12 T cell receptor beta chains came from one sample sequenced in a study of control samples from healthy donors and cancer patients. Libraries were prepared by immunoSEQ multiplex PCR; TCRdb keeps only in-frame clonotypes and omits some of them. The table has approximately 150,000 clones, approximately 92% seen once. Sample: blood. The receptors shown here come from a man aged 25-45 years in good health.

V is TRBV6-1 and J is TRBJ2-3; 8 bases map to TRBD2. Trimming cost V 2 bases and J 4 bases; bases outside gene matches: 14. Germline V gene sequence: CDR1 MNHNS, CDR2 SASEGT. This CDR3 is 18 amino acids long. Here the CDR3 reads CASSELNRGGIIADTQYF. CDR3 nucleotide sequence: TGTGCCAGCAGTGAATTGAATCGGGGGGGCATTATCGCAGATACGCAGTATTTT.

CDR3 bases: TGTGCCAGCAGTGAAGGCCTCGGAACTGAAGCTTTCTTT. This gives the protein CASSEGLGTEAFF. This chain uses TRBV2 with TRBJ1-1; no firm D call. CDR3 length: 13 amino acids. The V gene lost 1 base and the J gene lost 5 bases, with 8 bases spanning the gap. CDR1 and CDR2 (germline): SNHLY, FYNNEI.

V is TRBV5-4 and J is TRBJ1-1, with 10 bases aligning to TRBD1. V shed 5 bases, J shed 3 bases, and the junction held 7 bases outside the gene matches. Germline V gene lookup returns CDR1 SGHNT and CDR2 YYREEE (reference sequence). This CDR3 is built from 15 residues. CDR3 sequence reads: CASSPGTGDDTEAFF. The CDR3 DNA is TGTGCCAGCAGTCCCGGGACAGGGGATGACACTGAAGCTTTCTTT.

This rearrangement joins TRBV5-6 to TRBJ2-3, with 11 bases that match TRBD1. With 1 base clipped from V and 2 bases from J, the junction kept 9 bases outside the gene matches. From germline, CDR1 is SGHDT and CDR2 YYEEEE. This CDR3 is built from 18 residues. In DNA, the CDR3 is TGTGCCAGCAGCTTGTTTGGGACAGGGGGTAGTCCCACAGATACGCAGTATTTT. Protein product: CASSLFGTGGSPTDTQYF.

The rearrangement links TRBV28 to TRBJ1-6; TRBD1 aligns across 10 bases. V lost 4 bases, J lost 8 bases, and 14 bases stayed unmatched. The CDR3 is 18 amino acids. The germline CDR1 and CDR2 sequences are MDHEN and SYDVKM. CDR3 amino acids: CASSSYRGTGDYDSPLHF. The CDR3 DNA reads TGTGCCAGCAGTTCTTATAGGGGGACAGGGGATTATGATTCACCCCTCCACTTT.

The chain recombines TRBV11-2 with TRBJ1-2; TRBD1 matches 7 bases. The V and J ends lost 5 bases and 1 base, in that order; junction bases with no gene match: 4. The CDR3 loop spans 14 amino acids. Germline V gene lookup returns CDR1 SGHAT and CDR2 FQNNGV. Written as DNA, the CDR3 is TGTGCCAGCAGCCGACAGGGCGTTAACTATGGCTACACCTTC. Its protein product is CASSRQGVNYGYTF.

This clone occurred a few times. J is TRBJ2-5 and V is TRBV15; 8 bases align to TRBD2. CDR3 length: 17 amino acids. With V trimmed by 0 bases and J by 4 bases, 10 bases remained unmatched. Germline V gene data show CDR1 as LNHNV and CDR2 as YYDKDF (reference sequence). The CDR3 DNA is TGTGCCACCAGCAGAGATCGCGGGGGGACGAAGACAGAGACCCAGTACTTC. Protein product: CATSRDRGGTKTETQYF. Full variable domain (missing parts from reference TRBV15 and TRBJ2-5): DAMVIQNPRYQVTQFGKPVTLSCSQTLNHNVMYWYQQKSSQAPKLLFHYYDKDFNNEADTPDNFQSRRPNTSFCFLDIRSPGLGDTAMYLCATSRDRGGTKTETQYFGPGTRLLVL.

In DNA form, the CDR3 reads TGTGCCAGCAGCTCCCCGGGGGGGGACACCGGGGAGCTGTTTTTT. Protein product: CASSSPGGDTGELFF. This chain joins TRBV5-4 and TRBJ2-2; 8 bases are a match to TRBD2. CDR1 is SGHNT and CDR2 is YYREEE in the germline V gene (reference sequence). V dropped 3 bases and J dropped 3; count of bases not matched to a gene: 4. This CDR3 contains 15 residues.

The chain links TRBV6-2 or TRBV6-3 to TRBJ2-3, with D unclear. The CDR3 is made up of 15 amino acids. Germline CDR1 reads MNHEY; CDR2 reads SVGEGT. V was pared by 5 bases and J by 0 bases, with 12 bases between. CDR3 amino acids: CASSGLVSSTDTQYF. CDR3 DNA sequence: TGTGCCAGCAGTGGATTGGTTAGCAGCACAGATACGCAGTATTTT.

In this sample, this clone turned up once. The chain carries TRBV6-5 and TRBJ1-1; D gene uncertain. V was pared by 0 bases and J by 1 base, with 9 bases between. Germline CDR1 is MNHEY and CDR2 is SVGAGI. The CDR3 is 15 residues long. The CDR3 sequence is CASSYSGRGNTEAFF. The CDR3 region has the DNA TGTGCCAGCAGTTACTCTGGGAGAGGGAACACTGAAGCTTTCTTT.

V is TRBV3-1 (or the pseudogene TRBV3-2) and J is TRBJ2-5; 10 nucleotides match TRBD2. The ends lost 3 bases at V and 0 bases at J; junction bases unmatched: 10. CDR1 is LGHDT, CDR2 YNNKEL, per germline (reference sequence). The CDR3 extends over 18 amino acids. The CDR3 loop reads CASSQMVLAGEYQETQYF. The CDR3 bases are TGTGCCAGCAGCCAGATGGTGCTAGCGGGGGAGTACCAAGAGACCCAGTACTTC.

This clone was observed a handful of times. The chain has TRBV30 and TRBJ1-5, with a weak D call TRBD1 (6 bases). This CDR3 has 17 residues. Trimming pared 3 bases from V and 2 bases from J, leaving 20 bases between. Germline CDR1 reads GTSNPN; CDR2 reads SVGIG (reference sequence). CDR3 DNA: TGTGCCTGGAGGAAGCCTGACAGGAAGGAGGGCAATCAGCCCCAGCATTTT. Its translation is CAWRKPDRKEGNQPQHF.